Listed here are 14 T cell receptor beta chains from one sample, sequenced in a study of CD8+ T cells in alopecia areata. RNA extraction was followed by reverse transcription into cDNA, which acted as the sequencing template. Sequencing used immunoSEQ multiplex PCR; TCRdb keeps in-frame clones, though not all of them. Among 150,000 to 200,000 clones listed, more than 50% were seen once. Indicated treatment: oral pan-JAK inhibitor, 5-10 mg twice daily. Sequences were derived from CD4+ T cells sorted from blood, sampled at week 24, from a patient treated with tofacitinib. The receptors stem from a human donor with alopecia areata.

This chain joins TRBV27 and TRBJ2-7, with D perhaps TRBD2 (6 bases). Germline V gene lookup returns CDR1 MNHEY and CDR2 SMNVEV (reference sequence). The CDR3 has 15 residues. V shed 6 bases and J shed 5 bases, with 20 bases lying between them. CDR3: CASSRRPGLIDEQYF. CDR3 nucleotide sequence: TGTGCCAGCAGCCGCCGTCCGGGACTCATCGACGAGCAGTACTTC.

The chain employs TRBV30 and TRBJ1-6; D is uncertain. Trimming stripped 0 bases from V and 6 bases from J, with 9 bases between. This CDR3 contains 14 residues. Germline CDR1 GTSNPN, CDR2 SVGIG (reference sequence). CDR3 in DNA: TGTGCCTGGAGTGTACGGCGCAGTAATTCACCCCTCCACTTT. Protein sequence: CAWSVRRSNSPLHF. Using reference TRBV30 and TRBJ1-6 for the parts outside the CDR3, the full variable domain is SQTIHQWPATLVQPVGSPLSLECTVEGTSNPNLYWYRQAAGRGLQLLFYSVGIGQISSEVPQNLSASRPQDRQFILSSKKLLLSDSGFYLCAWSVRRSNSPLHFGNGTRLTVT.

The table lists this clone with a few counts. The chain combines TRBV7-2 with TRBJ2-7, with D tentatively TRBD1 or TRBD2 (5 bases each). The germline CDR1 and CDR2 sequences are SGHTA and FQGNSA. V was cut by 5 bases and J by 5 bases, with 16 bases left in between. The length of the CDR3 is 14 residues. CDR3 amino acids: CASSPGPGRHEQYF. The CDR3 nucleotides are TGTGCCAGCAGCCCGGGACCAGGGCGCCACGAGCAGTACTTC. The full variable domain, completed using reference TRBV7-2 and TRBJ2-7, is GAGVSQSPSNKVTEKGKDVELRCDPISGHTALYWYRQSLGQGLEFLIYFQGNSAPDKSGLPSDRFSAERTGGSVSTLTIQRTQQEDSAVYLCASSPGPGRHEQYFGPGTRLTVT.

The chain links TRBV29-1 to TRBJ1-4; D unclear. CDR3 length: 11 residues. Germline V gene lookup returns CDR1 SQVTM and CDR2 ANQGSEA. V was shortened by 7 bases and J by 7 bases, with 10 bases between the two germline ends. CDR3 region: CSAVVSEKLFF. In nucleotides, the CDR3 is TGCAGCGCGGTCGTCAGTGAAAAACTGTTTTTT.

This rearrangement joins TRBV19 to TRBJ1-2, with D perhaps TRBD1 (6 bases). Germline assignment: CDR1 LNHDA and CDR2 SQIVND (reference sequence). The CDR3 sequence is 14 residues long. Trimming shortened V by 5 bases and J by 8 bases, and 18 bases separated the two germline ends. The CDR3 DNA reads TGTGCCAGTAGTTCGTCCGAGGGGGGAGAAGGCTACACCTTC. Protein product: CASSSSEGGEGYTF.

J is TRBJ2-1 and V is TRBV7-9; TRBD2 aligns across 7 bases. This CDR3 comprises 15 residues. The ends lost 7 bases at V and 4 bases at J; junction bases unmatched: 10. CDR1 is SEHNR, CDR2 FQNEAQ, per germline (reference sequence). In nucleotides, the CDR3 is TGTGCCAGCATAGGGAGGGATGGGCTTTACAATGAGCAGTTCTTC. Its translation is CASIGRDGLYNEQFF.

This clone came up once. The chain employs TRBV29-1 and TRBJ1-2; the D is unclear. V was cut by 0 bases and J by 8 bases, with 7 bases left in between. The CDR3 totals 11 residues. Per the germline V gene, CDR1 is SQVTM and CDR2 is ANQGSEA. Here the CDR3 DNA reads TGCAGCGTTGAAGAAACCTGGGGCTACACCTTC. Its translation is CSVEETWGYTF.

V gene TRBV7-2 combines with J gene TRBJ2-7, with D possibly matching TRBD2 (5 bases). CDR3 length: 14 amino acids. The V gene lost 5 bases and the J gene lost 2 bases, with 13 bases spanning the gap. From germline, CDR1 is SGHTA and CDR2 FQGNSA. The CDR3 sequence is CASSPARGTYEQYF. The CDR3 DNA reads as TGTGCCAGCAGCCCAGCCCGGGGAACCTACGAGCAGTACTTC. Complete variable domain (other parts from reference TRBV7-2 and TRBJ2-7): GAGVSQSPSNKVTEKGKDVELRCDPISGHTALYWYRQSLGQGLEFLIYFQGNSAPDKSGLPSDRFSAERTGGSVSTLTIQRTQQEDSAVYLCASSPARGTYEQYFGPGTRLTVT.

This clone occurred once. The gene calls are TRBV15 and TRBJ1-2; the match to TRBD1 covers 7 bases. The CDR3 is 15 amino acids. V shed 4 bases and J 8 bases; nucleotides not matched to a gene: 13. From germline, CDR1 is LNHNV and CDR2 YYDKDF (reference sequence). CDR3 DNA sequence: TGTGCCACCAGCAAGAGGACAGGCCCTCGAGGGGGCTACACCTTC. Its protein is CATSKRTGPRGGYTF.

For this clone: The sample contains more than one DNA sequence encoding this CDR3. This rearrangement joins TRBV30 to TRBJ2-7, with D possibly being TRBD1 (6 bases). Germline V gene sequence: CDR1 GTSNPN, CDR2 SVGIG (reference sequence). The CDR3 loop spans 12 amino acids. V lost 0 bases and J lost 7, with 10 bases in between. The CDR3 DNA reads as TGTGCCTGGAGTGTACAAGGGGGTGAGCAGTACTTC. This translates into CAWSVQGGEQYF.

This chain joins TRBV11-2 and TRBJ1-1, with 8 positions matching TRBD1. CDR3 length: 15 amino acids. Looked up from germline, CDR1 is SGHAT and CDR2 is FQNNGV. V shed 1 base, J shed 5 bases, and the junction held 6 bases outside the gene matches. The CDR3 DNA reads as TGTGCCAGCAGCTTAGTTTCGACAGGGGCGACTGAAGCTTTCTTT. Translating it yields CASSLVSTGATEAFF. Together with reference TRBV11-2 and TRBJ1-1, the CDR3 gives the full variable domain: EAGVAQSPRYKIIEKRQSVAFWCNPISGHATLYWYQQILGQGPKLLIQFQNNGVVDDSQLPKDRFSAERLKGVDSTLKIQPAKLEDSAVYLCASSLVSTGATEAFFGQGTRLTVV.

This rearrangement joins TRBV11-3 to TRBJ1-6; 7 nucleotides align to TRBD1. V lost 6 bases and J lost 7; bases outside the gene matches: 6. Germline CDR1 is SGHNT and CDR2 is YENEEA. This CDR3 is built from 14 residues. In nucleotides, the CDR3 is TGTGCCAGCAGTCCCGACAGGGTGAATTCACCCCTCCACTTT. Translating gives CASSPDRVNSPLHF.

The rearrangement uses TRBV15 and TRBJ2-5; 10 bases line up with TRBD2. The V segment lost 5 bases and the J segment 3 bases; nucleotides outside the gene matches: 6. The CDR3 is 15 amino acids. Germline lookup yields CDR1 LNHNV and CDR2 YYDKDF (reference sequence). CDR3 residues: CATSQITSGKETQYF. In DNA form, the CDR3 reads TGTGCCACCAGCCAAATTACTAGCGGGAAAGAGACCCAGTACTTC.

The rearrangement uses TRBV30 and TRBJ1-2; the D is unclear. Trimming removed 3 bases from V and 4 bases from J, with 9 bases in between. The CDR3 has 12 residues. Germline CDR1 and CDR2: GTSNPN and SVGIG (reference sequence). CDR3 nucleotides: TGTGCCTGGAGGGGTCCTCCCTATGGCTACACCTTC. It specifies CAWRGPPYGYTF.